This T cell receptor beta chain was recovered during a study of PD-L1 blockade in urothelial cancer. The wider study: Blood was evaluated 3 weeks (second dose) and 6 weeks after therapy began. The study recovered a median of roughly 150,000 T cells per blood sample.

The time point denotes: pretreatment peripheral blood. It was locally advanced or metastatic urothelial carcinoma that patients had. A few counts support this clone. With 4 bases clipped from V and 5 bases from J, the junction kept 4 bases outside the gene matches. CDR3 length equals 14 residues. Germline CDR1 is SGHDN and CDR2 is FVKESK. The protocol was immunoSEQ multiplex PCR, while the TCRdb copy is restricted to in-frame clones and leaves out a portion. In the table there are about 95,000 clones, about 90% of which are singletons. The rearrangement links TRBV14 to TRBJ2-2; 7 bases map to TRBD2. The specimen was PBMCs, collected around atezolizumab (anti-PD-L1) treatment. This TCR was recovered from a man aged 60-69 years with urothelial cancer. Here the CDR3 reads CASSPGLPTGELFF. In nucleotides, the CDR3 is TGTGCCAGCAGCCCGGGACTACCGACCGGGGAGCTGTTTTTT.